The 22 T cell receptor beta chains presented below share a single source sample, sequenced in a study of T cell clusters in autoimmune cytopenias. Multiplex touch-down PCR amplified TRB using TRB-A and TRB-B pools in one tube. One entry per CDR3 protein, without DNA, is what TCRdb gives after re-calling the multiplex PCR reads. The listing contains 5,000 to 6,500 distinct CDR3 sequences. Each sample's input was 200 to 300 ng genomic DNA, some 38,000 genome equivalents. The sequenced sample consisted of peripheral blood. The receptors derive from a human donor with an autoimmune cytopenia or autoimmune hepatitis (not recorded which).

Judged by frequency, this clonotype is medium-sized (0.01 to 0.1%). The chain recombines TRBV6-5 with TRBJ2-4. The CDR3 has 15 residues. Germline lookup yields CDR1 MNHEY and CDR2 SVGAGI. The CDR3 sequence: CASSYSFTDPNIQYF.

The chain is built from TRBV20-1 and TRBJ2-7; lacking DNA, the TRBD1 call made by TCRdb goes unchecked. CDR3 length equals 13 residues. CDR1 is DFQATT and CDR2 is SNEGSKA in the germline V gene (reference sequence). The CDR3 loop is CSAKLDRGYEQYF.

Judged by frequency, this clonotype is medium-sized. The V and J genes are TRBV18 and TRBJ2-5; TCRdb designates TRBD1, a call that cannot be tested without DNA. This CDR3 is built from 15 residues. The germline CDR1 and CDR2 sequences are KGHSH and LQKENI. CDR3 region: CASSVQGGGVETQYF. Full variable domain (missing parts from reference TRBV18 and TRBJ2-5): NAGVMQNPRHLVRRRGQEARLRCSPMKGHSHVYWYRQLPEEGLKFMVYLQKENIIDESGMPKERFSAEFPKEGPSILRIQQVVRGDSAAYFCASSVQGGGVETQYFGPGTRLLVL.

This clonotype registers medium-sized by frequency. The V call is TRBV5-5, the J call TRBJ1-1; absent DNA, TCRdb's TRBD1 call cannot be checked. The germline CDR1 and CDR2 sequences are SGHKS and YYEKEE (reference sequence). The CDR3 is made up of 14 amino acids. The CDR3 here is CASSWVPENTEAFF.

This clonotype is deemed medium-sized by its frequency. The V and J genes are TRBV6-5 and TRBJ2-1; TCRdb selects TRBD2, and the lack of DNA leaves this call unchecked. This CDR3 spans 17 amino acids. The germline V gene encodes CDR1 MNHEY and CDR2 SVGAGI. CDR3 protein: CASSSLLQDTTLNEQFF.

Its frequency marks this clonotype as medium-sized. The chain joins TRBV6-2 or TRBV6-3 to TRBJ2-7; TCRdb selects TRBD1, and the lack of DNA leaves this call unchecked. The CDR3 length is 13 residues. Per germline, CDR1 MNHEY and CDR2 SVGEGT. CDR3 amino acids: CASSYSGKGEQYF.

The J gene is TRBJ1-3, the V gene TRBV19. The germline CDR1 and CDR2 sequences are LNHDA and SQIVND (reference sequence). This CDR3 contains 13 residues. The CDR3 protein is CASSRDSGNTIYF.

The chain combines TRBV4-3 with TRBJ2-1; TCRdb's D call of TRBD1 is untestable without DNA. The CDR3 totals 15 residues. Per germline, CDR1 LGHNA and CDR2 YSLEER. The CDR3 sequence: CASSPVGGGYNEQFF.

Its frequency marks this clonotype as medium-sized. The chain recombines TRBV11-1 with TRBJ1-1; TCRdb calls TRBD1, which cannot be checked without DNA. This CDR3 comprises 15 residues. Germline assignment: CDR1 SGHAT and CDR2 FQDESV (reference sequence). CDR3 amino acids: CASSSQRGHHTEAFF.

V and J are TRBV18 and TRBJ1-1. The CDR3 runs 16 residues. CDR1 is KGHSH, CDR2 LQKENI, per germline. CDR3 loop: CASSPQVGHDDTEAFF.

This clonotype is labeled medium-sized based on frequency. V gene TRBV29-1 combines with J gene TRBJ1-2; as DNA is missing, the TRBD1 call by TCRdb cannot be tested. CDR1 and CDR2 (germline): SQVTM, ANQGSEA. CDR3 length equals 16 residues. The CDR3 is CSVFGHSILTNYGYTF.

The gene calls are TRBV5-5 and TRBJ2-3; absent DNA, TCRdb's TRBD2 call cannot be checked. Germline CDR1 is SGHKS and CDR2 is YYEKEE (reference sequence). This CDR3 comprises 14 residues. This CDR3 is CASSRGGGPDTQYF.

This clonotype shows up as medium-sized by frequency. This rearrangement joins TRBV18 to TRBJ2-7. CDR3 size: 11 residues. The germline CDR1 and CDR2 sequences are KGHSH and LQKENI. The CDR3 reads CASSSDYEQYF.

This clonotype is labeled medium-sized based on frequency. The gene calls are TRBV12-3 or TRBV12-4 and TRBJ1-2. CDR3 length: 13 residues. CDR3 loop: CASSLGQPYGYTF.

The rearrangement links TRBV20-1 to TRBJ2-1; TCRdb indicates TRBD1, and absent DNA this call remains unverified. The CDR3 length is 15 residues. CDR1 is DFQATT and CDR2 is SNEGSKA in the germline V gene (reference sequence). CDR3 loop: CSATGTSENSNEQFF.

This clonotype ranks as medium-sized in terms of frequency. The chain recombines TRBV13 with TRBJ2-2; TCRdb gives TRBD1 as the D gene, but with no DNA this cannot be confirmed. The germline V gene has CDR1 PRHDT and CDR2 FYEKMQ (reference sequence). The CDR3 loop spans 18 amino acids. The CDR3 reads CASSLGHWGTGNTGELFF.

This clonotype shows up as medium-sized (0.01 to 0.1%) by frequency. The chain is built from TRBV15 and TRBJ1-2. This CDR3 spans 12 amino acids. Germline V gives CDR1 LNHNV, CDR2 YYDKDF (reference sequence). This CDR3 reads CATSRDYYGYTF.

J is TRBJ2-2 and V is TRBV28; TCRdb calls TRBD2, which cannot be checked without DNA. CDR1 is MDHEN, CDR2 SYDVKM, per germline. The CDR3 covers 17 residues. Here the CDR3 reads CASSPQGVSANTGELFF. Supplemented by reference TRBV28 and TRBJ2-2, the full variable domain reads DVKVTQSSRYLVKRTGEKVFLECVQDMDHENMFWYRQDPGLGLRLIYFSYDVKMKEKGDIPEGYSVSREKKERFSLILESASTNQTSMYLCASSPQGVSANTGELFFGEGSRLTVL.

By frequency, this clonotype is medium-sized (0.01 to 0.1%). The chain links TRBV12-3 or TRBV12-4 to TRBJ1-2; TCRdb's D gene call, TRBD1, goes unchecked for lack of DNA. This CDR3 comprises 13 residues. The CDR3 here is CASSPGQGMSYTF.

This clonotype ranks as medium-sized in terms of frequency. The chain couples TRBV27 to TRBJ1-6. CDR3 length equals 13 residues. CDR1 is MNHEY, CDR2 SMNVEV, per germline (reference sequence). CDR3 sequence: CASSISYNSPLHF.

By frequency, this clonotype registers medium-sized. The chain joins TRBV18 to TRBJ2-2. Per germline, CDR1 KGHSH and CDR2 LQKENI. CDR3 length equals 15 residues. CDR3 region: CASSPDTANTGELFF.

This clonotype shows up as medium-sized by frequency. The chain has TRBV6-1 and TRBJ2-2; absent DNA, TCRdb's TRBD2 call cannot be checked. CDR1 MNHNS and CDR2 SASEGT come from the germline V gene. The CDR3 length is 16 residues. CDR3 residues: CASSRGLAGNTGELFF.